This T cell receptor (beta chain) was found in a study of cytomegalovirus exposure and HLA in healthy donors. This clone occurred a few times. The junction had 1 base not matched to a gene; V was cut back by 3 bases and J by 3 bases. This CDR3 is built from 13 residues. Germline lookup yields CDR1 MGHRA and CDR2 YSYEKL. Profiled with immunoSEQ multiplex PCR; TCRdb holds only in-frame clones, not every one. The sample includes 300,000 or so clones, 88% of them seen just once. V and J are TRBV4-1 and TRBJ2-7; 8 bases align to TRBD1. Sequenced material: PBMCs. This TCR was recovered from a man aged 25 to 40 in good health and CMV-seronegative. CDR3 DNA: TGCGCCAGCAGCCAGGGGACAGGCTACGAGCAGTACTTC. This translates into CASSQGTGYEQYF.